Below, 3 T cell receptor beta chains from the same sample are listed, as sequenced in a study of metastatic and nonmetastatic thyroid tumors (TCRdb year 2020). No treatment had been received by any patient before thyroid surgery. The library was obtained by PCR. The sequencing machine was an Illumina HiSeq 4000. The public reads were reanalyzed by TCRdb: fastp trimming at Q25, MiXCR alignment, in-frame beta chains only. The sample records approximately 13,000 clones, about 33% of which are singletons. 10% to 15% of the sample comes from the top ten. The sequencing sample was made of tumor tissue. These receptors all stem from a male donor with papillary thyroid cancer or a benign thyroid nodule (not recorded which). Some clones in this sample may be carry-over from other donors' samples.

In its sample, this clone ranks as medium-sized. This chain connects TRBV11-3 to TRBJ2-1; D may correspond to TRBD1 or TRBD2 (5 bases each). The germline V gene has CDR1 SGHNT and CDR2 YENEEA. There are 17 residues in the CDR3. With 2 bases removed from V and 4 bases from J, the gap between germline ends came to 18 bases. CDR3 protein: CASSLSPGAGIYNEQFF. The CDR3 DNA sequence: TGTGCCAGCAGCTTATCCCCCGGGGCAGGAATTTACAATGAGCAGTTCTTC.

This chain joins TRBV20-1 and TRBJ2-1; the match to TRBD1 covers 8 bases. This CDR3 comprises 15 residues. Germline CDR1 is DFQATT and CDR2 is SNEGSKA (reference sequence). The junction had 11 bases not matched to a gene; V was cut back by 3 bases and J by 7 bases. DNA of the CDR3: TGCAGTGCTAGGGTCGGGGGACAGGCCAGAAATGAGCAGTTCTTC. Its protein product is CSARVGGQARNEQFF.

V and J are TRBV6-1 and TRBJ2-3, with TRBD2 matching 14 bases. CDR1 and CDR2 (germline): MNHNS, SASEGT. After removal of 5 bases from V and 4 bases from J, the junction contained 2 bases not matched to a gene. The length of the CDR3 is 15 residues. CDR3 DNA: TGTGCCAGCAGTAGGACTAGCGGGGGGCCAGATACGCAGTATTTT. It yields the protein CASSRTSGGPDTQYF.